A selection of T cell receptor beta chains follows, all from one sample in a study of blood T cell repertoires in COVID-19. Using immunoSEQ multiplex PCR, the repertoire was profiled, and TCRdb retains in-frame clones only, with some absent. The repertoire holds about 260,000 clones, with 91% as singletons. Input material: peripheral blood. The receptors were gathered from a person under 30 with COVID-19, enrolled during active disease. Both conserved end residues are part of each CDR3. The order of the fields is CDR3 protein, CDR3 DNA, J gene, clone size, CDR3 length, D gene, V gene. D genes are given only for firm matches. For some rows the clone size is stated as once, few or many, or as a class when expanded; others skip it.

CASSYAAGELFF TGTGCCAGCAGTTACGCAGCCGGGGAGCTGTTTTTT TRBJ2-2 NA 12 NA TRBV6-2/TRBV6-3
CASSLRRGYEQYF TGTGCCAGCAGCTTGAGGAGAGGGTACGAGCAGTACTTC TRBJ2-7 once 13 NA TRBV5-6
CASSYGTNYEQYF TGTGCCAGCAGCTACGGGACAAACTACGAGCAGTACTTC TRBJ2-7 NA 13 NA TRBV5-6
CASSLQGAFTEAFF TGTGCCAGCAGTTTACAGGGGGCTTTCACTGAAGCTTTCTTT TRBJ1-1 NA 14 TRBD1 TRBV27
CASGTGQAYEQYF TGTGCCAGTGGTACCGGACAGGCCTACGAGCAGTACTTC TRBJ2-7 NA 13 TRBD1 TRBV19
CASSLVAGEETQYF TGTGCCAGCAGCTTAGTAGCGGGAGAAGAGACCCAGTACTTC TRBJ2-5 NA 14 TRBD2 TRBV7-2
CASSKDPGTGNTEAFF TGTGCCAGCAGCAAAGACCCTGGGACAGGGAACACTGAAGCTTTCTTT TRBJ1-1 NA 16 NA TRBV21-1
CASSYGAASSYEQYF TGTGCCAGCAGTTACGGGGCGGCTAGCTCCTACGAGCAGTACTTC TRBJ2-7 NA 15 NA TRBV6-2/TRBV6-3
CASSSRQATNYGYTF TGTGCCAGCAGTTCAAGACAGGCCACTAACTATGGCTACACCTTC TRBJ1-2 NA 15 NA TRBV27
CATSSTQQGVDNYGYTF TGTGCCACCAGTTCCACTCAACAGGGGGTTGATAACTATGGCTACACCTTC TRBJ1-2 NA 17 TRBD1 TRBV24-1
CASSSGTGREKLFF TGTGCCAGCAGTTCGGGGACAGGGCGGGAAAAACTGTTTTTT TRBJ1-4 NA 14 TRBD1 TRBV6-5
CASSLEQGNGNTIYF TGCGCCAGCAGCTTGGAACAGGGTAATGGAAACACCATATATTTT TRBJ1-3 once 15 NA TRBV5-1
CASSPRGSSTDTQYF TGTGCCAGCAGTCCGCGGGGCAGTAGCACAGATACGCAGTATTTT TRBJ2-3 once 15 NA TRBV6-5
CASSPMGARSGNTIYF TGTGCCAGCAGCCCAATGGGGGCGCGCTCTGGAAACACCATATATTTT TRBJ1-3 NA 16 NA TRBV7-9
CSVGQGLSYEQYF TGCAGCGTTGGACAGGGTTTGTCCTACGAGCAGTACTTC TRBJ2-7 NA 13 TRBD1 TRBV29-1